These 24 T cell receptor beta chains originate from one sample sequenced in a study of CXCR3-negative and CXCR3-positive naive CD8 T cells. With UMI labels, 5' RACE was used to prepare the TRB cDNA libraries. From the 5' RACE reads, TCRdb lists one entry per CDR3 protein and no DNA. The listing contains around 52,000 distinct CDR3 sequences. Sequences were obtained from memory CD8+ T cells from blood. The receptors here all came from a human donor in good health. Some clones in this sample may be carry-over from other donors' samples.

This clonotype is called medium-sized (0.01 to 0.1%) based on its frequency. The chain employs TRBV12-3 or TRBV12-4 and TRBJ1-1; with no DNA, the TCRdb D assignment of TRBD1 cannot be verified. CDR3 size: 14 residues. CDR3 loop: CASSRDTGNTEAFF.

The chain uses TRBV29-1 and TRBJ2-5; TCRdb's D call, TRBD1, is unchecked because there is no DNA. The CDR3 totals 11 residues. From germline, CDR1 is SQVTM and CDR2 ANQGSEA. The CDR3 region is CSVGGSGTQYF.

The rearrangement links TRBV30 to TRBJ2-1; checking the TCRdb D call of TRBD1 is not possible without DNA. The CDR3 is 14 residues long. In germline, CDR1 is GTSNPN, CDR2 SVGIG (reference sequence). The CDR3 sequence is CAWDPGQGFGEQFF. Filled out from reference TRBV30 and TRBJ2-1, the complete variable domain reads SQTIHQWPATLVQPVGSPLSLECTVEGTSNPNLYWYRQAAGRGLQLLFYSVGIGQISSEVPQNLSASRPQDRQFILSSKKLLLSDSGFYLCAWDPGQGFGEQFFGPGTRLTVL.

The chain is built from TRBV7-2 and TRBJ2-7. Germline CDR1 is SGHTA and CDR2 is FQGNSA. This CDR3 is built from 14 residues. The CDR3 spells CASRPLAASYEQYF. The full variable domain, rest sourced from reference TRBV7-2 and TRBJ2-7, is GAGVSQSPSNKVTEKGKDVELRCDPISGHTALYWYRQSLGQGLEFLIYFQGNSAPDKSGLPSDRFSAERTGGSVSTLTIQRTQQEDSAVYLCASRPLAASYEQYFGPGTRLTVT.

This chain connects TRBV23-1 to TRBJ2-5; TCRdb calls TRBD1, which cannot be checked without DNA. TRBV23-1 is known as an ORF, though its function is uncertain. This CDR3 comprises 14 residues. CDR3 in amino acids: CASSRGTGQETQYF.

The chain's CDR3 is CSAGLAVAYEQYF. This chain links TRBV29-1 with TRBJ2-7; the D call of TRBD2 rests on TCRdb alone, since no DNA is present to check it. This CDR3 is 13 amino acids long. From germline, CDR1 is SQVTM and CDR2 ANQGSEA.

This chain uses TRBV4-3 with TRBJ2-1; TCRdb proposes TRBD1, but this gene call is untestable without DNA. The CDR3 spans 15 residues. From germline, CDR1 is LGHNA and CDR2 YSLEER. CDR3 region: CASSQVTDTYNEQFF.

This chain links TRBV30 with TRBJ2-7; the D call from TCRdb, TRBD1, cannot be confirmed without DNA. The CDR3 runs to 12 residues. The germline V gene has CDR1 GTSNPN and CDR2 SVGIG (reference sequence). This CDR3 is CAWADRDYEQYF.

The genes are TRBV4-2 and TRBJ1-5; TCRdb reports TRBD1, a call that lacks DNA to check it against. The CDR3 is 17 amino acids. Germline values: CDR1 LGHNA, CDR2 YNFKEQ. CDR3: CASSQDSEAQSNQPQHF.

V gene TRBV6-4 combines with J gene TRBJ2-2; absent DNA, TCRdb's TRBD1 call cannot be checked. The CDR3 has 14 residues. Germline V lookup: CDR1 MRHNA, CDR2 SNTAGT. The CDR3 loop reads CASRPGQETGELFF.

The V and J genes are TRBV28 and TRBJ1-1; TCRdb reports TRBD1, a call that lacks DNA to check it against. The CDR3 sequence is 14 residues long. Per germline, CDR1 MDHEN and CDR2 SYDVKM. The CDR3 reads CASNLQGLNTEAFF.

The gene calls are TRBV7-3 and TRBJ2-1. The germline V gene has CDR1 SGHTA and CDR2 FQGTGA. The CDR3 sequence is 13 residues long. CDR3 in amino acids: CASSPQSHNEQFF.

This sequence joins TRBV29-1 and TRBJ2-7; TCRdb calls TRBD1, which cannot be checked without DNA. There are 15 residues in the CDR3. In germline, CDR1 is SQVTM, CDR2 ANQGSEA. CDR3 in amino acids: CSVVVGAGGLHEQYF.

CDR3 loop: CASTPGLDDTDTQYF. The J gene is TRBJ2-3, the V gene TRBV7-2; there is no DNA to check the TCRdb D call of TRBD2. The germline V gene encodes CDR1 SGHTA and CDR2 FQGNSA. The CDR3 covers 15 residues.

The CDR3 sequence is CASSLGRGSGNTIYF. V gene TRBV7-6 combines with J gene TRBJ1-3; TCRdb lists TRBD1, though no DNA is available to test this call. This CDR3 spans 15 amino acids. Germline V gene data show CDR1 as SGHVS and CDR2 as FNYEAQ. Full variable domain (rest looked up from reference TRBV7-6 and TRBJ1-3): GAGVSQSPRYKVTKRGQDVALRCDPISGHVSLYWYRQALGQGPEFLTYFNYEAQQDKSGLPNDRFSAERPEGSISTLTIQRTEQRDSAMYRCASSLGRGSGNTIYFGEGSWLTVV.

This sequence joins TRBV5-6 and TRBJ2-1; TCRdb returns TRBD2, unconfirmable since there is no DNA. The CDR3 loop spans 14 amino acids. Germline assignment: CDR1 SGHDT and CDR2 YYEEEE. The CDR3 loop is CASSSAGTSVEQFF.

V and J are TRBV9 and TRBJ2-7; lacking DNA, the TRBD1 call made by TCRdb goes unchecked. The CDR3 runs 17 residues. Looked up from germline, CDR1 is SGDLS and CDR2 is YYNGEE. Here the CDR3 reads CASSVEPAGRISYEQYF.

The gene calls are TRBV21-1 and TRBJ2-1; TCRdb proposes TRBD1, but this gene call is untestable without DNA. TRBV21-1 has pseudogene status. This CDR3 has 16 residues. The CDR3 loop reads CASSKARGVEYNEQFF.

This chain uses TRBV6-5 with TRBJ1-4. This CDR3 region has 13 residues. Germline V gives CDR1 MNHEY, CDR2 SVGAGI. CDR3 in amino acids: CASSPLGGEKLFF.

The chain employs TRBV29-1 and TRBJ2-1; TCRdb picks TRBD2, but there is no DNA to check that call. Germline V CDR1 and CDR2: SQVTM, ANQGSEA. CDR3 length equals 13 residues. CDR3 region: CSEGTSGYNEQFF.

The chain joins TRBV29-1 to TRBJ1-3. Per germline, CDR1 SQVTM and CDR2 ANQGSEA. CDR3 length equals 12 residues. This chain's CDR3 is CSIRGAGNTIYF.

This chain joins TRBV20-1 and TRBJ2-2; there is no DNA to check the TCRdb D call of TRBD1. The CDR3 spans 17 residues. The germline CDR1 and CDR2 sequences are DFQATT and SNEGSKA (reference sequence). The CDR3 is CSARAVTGTANTGELFF.

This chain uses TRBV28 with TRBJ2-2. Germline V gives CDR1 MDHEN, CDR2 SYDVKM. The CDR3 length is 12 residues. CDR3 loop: CASSPSTGELFF. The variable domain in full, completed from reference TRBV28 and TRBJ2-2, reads DVKVTQSSRYLVKRTGEKVFLECVQDMDHENMFWYRQDPGLGLRLIYFSYDVKMKEKGDIPEGYSVSREKKERFSLILESASTNQTSMYLCASSPSTGELFFGEGSRLTVL.

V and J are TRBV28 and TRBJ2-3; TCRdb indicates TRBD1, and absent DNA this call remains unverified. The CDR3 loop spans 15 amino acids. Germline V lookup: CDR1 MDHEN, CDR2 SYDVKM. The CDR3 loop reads CASSLPGTSTDTQYF.